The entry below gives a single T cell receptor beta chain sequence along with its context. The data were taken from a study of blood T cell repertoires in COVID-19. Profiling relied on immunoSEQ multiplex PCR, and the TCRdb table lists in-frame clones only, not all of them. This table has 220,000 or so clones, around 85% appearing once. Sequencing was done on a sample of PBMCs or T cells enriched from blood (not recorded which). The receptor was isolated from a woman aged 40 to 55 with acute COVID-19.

Here the CDR3 reads CASRFDTGTGRYEQFF. The CDR3, as DNA: TGTGCCAGCAGGTTCGACACCGGGACAGGGAGGTATGAGCAGTTCTTC. The chain employs TRBV2 and TRBJ2-1, with 9 nucleotides matching TRBD1. CDR1 and CDR2 (germline): SNHLY, FYNNEI. V gave up 6 bases and J gave up 8 bases; unmatched junction bases: 14. The CDR3 consists of 16 residues.